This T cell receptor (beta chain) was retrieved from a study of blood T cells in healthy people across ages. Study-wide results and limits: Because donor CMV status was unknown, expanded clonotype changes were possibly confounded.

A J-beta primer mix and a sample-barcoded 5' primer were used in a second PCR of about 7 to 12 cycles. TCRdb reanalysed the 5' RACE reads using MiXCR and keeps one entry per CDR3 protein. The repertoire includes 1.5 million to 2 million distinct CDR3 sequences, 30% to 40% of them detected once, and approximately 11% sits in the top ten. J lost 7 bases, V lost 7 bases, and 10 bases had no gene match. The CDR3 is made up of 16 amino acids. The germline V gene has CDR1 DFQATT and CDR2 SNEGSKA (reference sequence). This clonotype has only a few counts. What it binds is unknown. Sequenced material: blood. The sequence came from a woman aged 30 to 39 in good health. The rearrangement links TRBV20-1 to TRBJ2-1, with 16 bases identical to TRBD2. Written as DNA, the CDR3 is TGCAGTGTATCCGGGACTAGCGGGGGGGCGGGTAATGAGCAGTTCTTC. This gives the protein CSVSGTSGGAGNEQFF.